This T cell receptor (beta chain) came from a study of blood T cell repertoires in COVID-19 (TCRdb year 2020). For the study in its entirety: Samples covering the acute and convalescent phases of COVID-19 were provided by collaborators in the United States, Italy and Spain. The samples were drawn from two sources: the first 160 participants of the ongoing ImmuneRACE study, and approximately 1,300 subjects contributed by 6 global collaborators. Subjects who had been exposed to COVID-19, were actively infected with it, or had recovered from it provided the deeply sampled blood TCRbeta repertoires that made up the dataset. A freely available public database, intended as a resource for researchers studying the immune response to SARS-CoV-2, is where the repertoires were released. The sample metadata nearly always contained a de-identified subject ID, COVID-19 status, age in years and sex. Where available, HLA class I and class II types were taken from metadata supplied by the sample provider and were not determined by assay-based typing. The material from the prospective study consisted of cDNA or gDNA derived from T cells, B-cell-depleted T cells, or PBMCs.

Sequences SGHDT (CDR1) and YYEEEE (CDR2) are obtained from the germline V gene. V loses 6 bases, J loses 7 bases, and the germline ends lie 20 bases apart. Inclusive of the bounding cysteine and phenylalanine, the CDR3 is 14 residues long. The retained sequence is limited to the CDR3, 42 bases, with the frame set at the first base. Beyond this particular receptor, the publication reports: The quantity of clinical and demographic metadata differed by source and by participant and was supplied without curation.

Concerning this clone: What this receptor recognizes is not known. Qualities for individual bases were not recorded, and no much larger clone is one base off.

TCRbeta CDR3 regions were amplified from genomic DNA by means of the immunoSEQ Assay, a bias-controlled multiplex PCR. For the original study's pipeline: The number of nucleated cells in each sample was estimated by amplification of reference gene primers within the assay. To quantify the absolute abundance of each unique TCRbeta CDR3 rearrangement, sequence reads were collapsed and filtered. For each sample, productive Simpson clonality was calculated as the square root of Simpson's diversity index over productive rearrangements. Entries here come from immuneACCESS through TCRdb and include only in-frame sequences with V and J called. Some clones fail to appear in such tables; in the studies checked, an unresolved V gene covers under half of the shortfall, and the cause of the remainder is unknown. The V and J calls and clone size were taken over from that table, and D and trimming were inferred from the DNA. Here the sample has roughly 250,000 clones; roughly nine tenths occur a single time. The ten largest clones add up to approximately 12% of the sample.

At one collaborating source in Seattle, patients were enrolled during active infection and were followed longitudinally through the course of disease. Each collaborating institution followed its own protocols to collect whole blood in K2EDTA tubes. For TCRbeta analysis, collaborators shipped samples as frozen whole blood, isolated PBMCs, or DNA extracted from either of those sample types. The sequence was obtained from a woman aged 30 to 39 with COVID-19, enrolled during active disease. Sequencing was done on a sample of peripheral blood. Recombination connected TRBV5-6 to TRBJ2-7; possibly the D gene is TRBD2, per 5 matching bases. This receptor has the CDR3 CASMMLDSLGEQYF. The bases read TGTGCCAGCATGATGTTGGACTCCCTTGGGGAGCAGTACTTC. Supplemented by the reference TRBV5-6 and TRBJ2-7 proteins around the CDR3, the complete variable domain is DAGVTQSPTHLIKTRGQQVTLRCSPKSGHDTVSWYQQALGQGPQFIFQYYEEEERQRGNFPDRFSGHQFPNYSSELNVNALLLGDSALYLCASMMLDSLGEQYFGPGTRLTVT.